The 4 T cell receptor beta chains below come from one sample, sequenced in a study of CD8 T cells in ankylosing spondylitis. Antigens for these TCRs are unknown. TCRdb ran MiXCR on the 5' RACE reads and lists one entry per CDR3 protein. The table shows around 490,000 distinct CDR3 sequences, with roughly 5.2% occurring only once. Study findings and constraints: What appeared characteristic of ankylosing spondylitis blood was a TCR beta motif of under 10 highly homologous variants.

Sequencing was carried out using blood, either unsorted or a sorted T cell fraction (not recorded which). The receptors stem from a male donor with ankylosing spondylitis.

This clonotype was seen repeatedly, ten times or more. One end of the junction varies from germline; a read error may be responsible. This sequence joins TRBV12-3 or TRBV12-4 and TRBJ2-4; 11 nucleotides match TRBD2. The CDR3 consists of 14 residues. The CDR3 DNA sequence: TGTGCCAGCACGATACTAGCGGGAGATCCCCTTCCAGGCTTC. It codes for CASTILAGDPLPGF.

The V gene is TRBV6-1, the J gene TRBJ2-3; maybe TRBD1 (6 bases). Germline lookup yields CDR1 MNHNS and CDR2 SASEGT. Trimming left V 6 bases short and J 2 bases short, with 15 bases between. This CDR3 has 15 residues. Here the CDR3 DNA reads TGTGCCAGCAGACAGGGCTTACCCCCCACAGATACGCAGTATTTT. Protein sequence: CASRQGLPPTDTQYF.

This clonotype was detected only a few times. The V and J genes are TRBV20-1 and TRBJ2-3; TRBD2 matches at 9 bases. From germline, CDR1 is DFQATT and CDR2 SNEGSKA (reference sequence). There are 17 residues in the CDR3. V shed 2 bases, J shed 5 bases, and the junction held 14 bases outside the gene matches. This CDR3 is CSARRASGVGGEDTQYF. The CDR3 DNA follows: TGCAGTGCTAGAAGGGCTAGCGGGGTCGGTGGGGAAGATACGCAGTATTTT.

This clonotype was seen repeatedly, ten times or more. This chain joins TRBV20-1 and TRBJ2-1; the D call may be TRBD1 or TRBD2 (5 bases each). There are 12 residues in the CDR3. V was trimmed by 3 bases and J by 3 bases, leaving 6 bases between them. Per germline, CDR1 DFQATT and CDR2 SNEGSKA (reference sequence). This CDR3 reads CSARRGYNEQFF. DNA of the CDR3: TGCAGTGCTAGGAGGGGCTACAATGAGCAGTTCTTC.